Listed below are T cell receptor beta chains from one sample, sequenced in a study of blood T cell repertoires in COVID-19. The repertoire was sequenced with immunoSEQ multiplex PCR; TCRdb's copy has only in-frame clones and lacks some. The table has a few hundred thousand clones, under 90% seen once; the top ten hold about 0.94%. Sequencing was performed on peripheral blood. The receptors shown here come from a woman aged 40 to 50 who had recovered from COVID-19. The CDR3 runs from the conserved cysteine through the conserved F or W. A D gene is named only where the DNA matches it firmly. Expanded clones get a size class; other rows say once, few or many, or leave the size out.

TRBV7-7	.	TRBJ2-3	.	TGTGCTAGCAGCTTAGGGGCAGGGCCCACAGATACGCAGTATTTT	CASSLGAGPTDTQYF
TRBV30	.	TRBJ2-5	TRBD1	TGTGCCCCTGACAGGGAGGAGACCCAGTACTTC	CAPDREETQYF
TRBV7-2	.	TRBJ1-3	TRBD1	TGTGCCAGCAGCGTCGCCTCGACAGGGCAGCTGAACACCATATATTTT	CASSVASTGQLNTIYF
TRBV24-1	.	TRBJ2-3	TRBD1	TGTGCCACCAGTGATTTGCAAGGGACAGGGGAGCCAGATACGCAGTATTTT	CATSDLQGTGEPDTQYF
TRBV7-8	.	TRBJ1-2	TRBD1	TGTGCCAGCAGCTTAGAACAGGGGTTTAACTATGGCTACACCTTC	CASSLEQGFNYGYTF
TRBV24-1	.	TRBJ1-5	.	TGTGCCACCAGTGTGGGGGCCAATCAGCCCCAGCATTTT	CATSVGANQPQHF
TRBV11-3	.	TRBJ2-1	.	TGTGCCAGCAGCTCCCAGGGTGGCCCCACCTCCTACAATGAGCAGTTCTTC	CASSSQGGPTSYNEQFF
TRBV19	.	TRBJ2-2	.	TGTGCCAACCCAATATTTACAGGGAGAGGGTACACCGGGGAGCTGTTTTTT	CANPIFTGRGYTGELFF
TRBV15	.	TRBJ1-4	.	TGTGCCACCAGCAGAGATCTCGGGGGGACTAATGAAAAACTGTTTTTT	CATSRDLGGTNEKLFF
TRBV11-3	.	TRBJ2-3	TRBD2	TGTGCCAGCAGCGAGGGACTAGCGGGAGAAATTTTGGGCACAGATACGCAGTATTTT	CASSEGLAGEILGTDTQYF
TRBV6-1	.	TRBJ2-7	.	TGTGCCAGCAGTGAAGGGGACTTGACCTACGAGCAGTACTTC	CASSEGDLTYEQYF
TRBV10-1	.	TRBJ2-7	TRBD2	TGCGCCAGCCGAGGGCGGTTTGAACTAGCGGGAAAGTCCTACGAGCAGTACTTC	CASRGRFELAGKSYEQYF
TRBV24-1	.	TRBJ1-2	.	TGTGCCACCAGTGATTCAGCAGGGGTCGGCTACACCTTC	CATSDSAGVGYTF
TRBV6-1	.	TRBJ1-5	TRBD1	TGTGCCAGCAGTGGACAGGGACAGGGGTACGGTCAGCCCCAGCATTTT	CASSGQGQGYGQPQHF
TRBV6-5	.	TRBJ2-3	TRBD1	TGTGCCAGCTGCAAGACAGGGACGGATACGCAGTATTTT	CASCKTGTDTQYF
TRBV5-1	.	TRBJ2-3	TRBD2	TGCGCCAGCAGCTTGCCGGGACTAGCGGGGGGGAGCACAGATACGCAGTATTTT	CASSLPGLAGGSTDTQYF
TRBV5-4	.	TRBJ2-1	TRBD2	TGTGCCAGCAGTTACAGGTCCCTAGCGGGAAGCAATGAGCAGTTCTTC	CASSYRSLAGSNEQFF
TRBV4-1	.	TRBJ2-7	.	TGCGCCAGCAGTCCAGGGGGGAATCCCTTGGAGCAGTACTTC	CASSPGGNPLEQYF
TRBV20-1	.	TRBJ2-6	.	TGCAGTGCTAGTACTGGGGAAATGGGGCCCTCTGGGGCCAACGTCCTGACTTTC	CSASTGEMGPSGANVLTF
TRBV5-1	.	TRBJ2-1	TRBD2	TGCGCCAGCAGGCTAGCGGGTACCGCCTACAATGAGCAGTTCTTC	CASRLAGTAYNEQFF
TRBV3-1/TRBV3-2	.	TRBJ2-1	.	TGTGCCAGCAGCCAAGATCCGGCCCCGGGAGATGAGCAGTTCTTC	CASSQDPAPGDEQFF
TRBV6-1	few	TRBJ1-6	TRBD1	TGTGCCAGCAGTGAGGAAAGACAGGGAATACCCCTCCACTTT	CASSEERQGIPLHF
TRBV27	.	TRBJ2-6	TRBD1	TGTGCCAGCAGTTTGGACAGGCCAACTGGGGCCAACGTCCTGACTTTC	CASSLDRPTGANVLTF
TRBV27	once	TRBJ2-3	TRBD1	TGTGCCAGCAGTTCTCACCGGACAGGGCGCCCAGATACGCAGTATTTT	CASSSHRTGRPDTQYF
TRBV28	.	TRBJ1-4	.	TGTGCCAGCAGTTTTGGGGGGGCGCGGAATGAAAAACTGTTTTTT	CASSFGGARNEKLFF
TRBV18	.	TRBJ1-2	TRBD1	TGTGCCAGCTCACCTGGGACAGGGGGCTCCATAAACTATGGCTACACCTTC	CASSPGTGGSINYGYTF
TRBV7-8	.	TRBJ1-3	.	TGTGCCAGCAGCTTACAGGGGCCTGGAAACACCATATATTTT	CASSLQGPGNTIYF
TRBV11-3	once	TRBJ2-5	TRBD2	TGTGCCAGCAGCCGCGGACTAGGCGAGACCCAGTACTTC	CASSRGLGETQYF
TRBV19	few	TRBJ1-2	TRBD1	TGTGCCAGTAGTACCGGGACAGGGCGGACCTTC	CASSTGTGRTF
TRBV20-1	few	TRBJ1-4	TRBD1	TGCAGCGGACAGGGGAATGAAAAACTGTTTTTT	CSGQGNEKLFF
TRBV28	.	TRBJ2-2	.	TGTGCCAGCAGTTTATCTCTCGGGGAGCTGTTTTTT	CASSLSLGELFF
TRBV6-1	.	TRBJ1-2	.	TGTGCCAGCAGTCCCCAGGGGAACTATGGCTACACCTTC	CASSPQGNYGYTF
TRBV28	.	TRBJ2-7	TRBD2	TGTGCCAGCAGTCTAACTAGCGGGAGCTCCTACGAGCAGTACTTC	CASSLTSGSSYEQYF
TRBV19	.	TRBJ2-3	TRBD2	TGTGCCAGTGGGCAAGGGGAGCGGGGCTACACAGATACGCAGTATTTT	CASGQGERGYTDTQYF
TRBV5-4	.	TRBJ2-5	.	TGTGCCAGCAGCTTGGCCGGGCAGAGGGTGGGAGAGACCCAGTACTTC	CASSLAGQRVGETQYF
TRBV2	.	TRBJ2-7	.	TGTGCCAGCCGGGACACGTCTTTACCGTACGAGCAGTACTTC	CASRDTSLPYEQYF
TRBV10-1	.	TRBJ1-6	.	TGCGCCAGCAGTGAATTCGGGAATTCACCCCTCCACTTT	CASSEFGNSPLHF
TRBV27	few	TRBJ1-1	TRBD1	TGTGCCAGCAGTTTTGGGACAGGGACCACTGAAGCTTTCTTT	CASSFGTGTTEAFF
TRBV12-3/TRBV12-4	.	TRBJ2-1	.	TGTGCCAGCAGTTTAGCGGGGGCGGGCCGGCAGTTCTTC	CASSLAGAGRQFF
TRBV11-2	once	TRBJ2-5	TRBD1	TGTGCCAGCTCGACAGGGCGTGAAGAGACCCAGTACTTC	CASSTGREETQYF
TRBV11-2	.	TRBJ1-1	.	TGTGCCAGCAGCTTAGGGGGGGTCAACGTAGCTTTCTTT	CASSLGGVNVAFF
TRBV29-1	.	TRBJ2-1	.	TGCAGCGCGGCAGAGGGACAAGGCAATGAGCAGTTCTTC	CSAAEGQGNEQFF
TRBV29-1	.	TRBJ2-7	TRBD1	TGCAGCGTTGAAGTCGGGACAGCCTCCTACGAGCAGTACTTC	CSVEVGTASYEQYF
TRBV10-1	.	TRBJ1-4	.	TGCGCCACGGGGGCTAATGAAAAACTGTTTTTT	CATGANEKLFF
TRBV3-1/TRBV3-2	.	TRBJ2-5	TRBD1	TGTGCCAGCAGCCAAGATAGGGCTGGGACAGGGGGCAAGACCCAGTACTTC	CASSQDRAGTGGKTQYF
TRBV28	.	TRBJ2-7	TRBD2	TGTGCCAGCAGCCCCGGGCTAGCGGGAGGGTACGAGCAGTACTTC	CASSPGLAGGYEQYF
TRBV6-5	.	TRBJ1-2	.	TGTGCCAGCAGCACGACTCAGGGGCTCCGCGGCTACACCTTC	CASSTTQGLRGYTF
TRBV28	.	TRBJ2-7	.	TGTGCCAGCAGACCAGGACAGAACTACGAGCAGTACTTC	CASRPGQNYEQYF
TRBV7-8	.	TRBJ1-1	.	TGTGCCAGCAGCTTAGTAGCGGGACACCCGAACACTGAAGCTTTCTTT	CASSLVAGHPNTEAFF
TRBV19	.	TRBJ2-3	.	TGTGCCAGTAGTCTCGACAGGGATACGCAGTATTTT	CASSLDRDTQYF
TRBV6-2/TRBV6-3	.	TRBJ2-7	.	TGTGCCAGCAGTTACTCGGGGACACCGCTCGAGCAGTACTTC	CASSYSGTPLEQYF
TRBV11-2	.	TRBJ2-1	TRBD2	TGTGCCAGCAGCCCCAGGGCGGGAGGGGGCAATGAGCAGTTCTTC	CASSPRAGGGNEQFF
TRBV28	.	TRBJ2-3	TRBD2	TGTGCCAGCAGTCCAGGCGGGAGCGGCACAGATACGCAGTATTTT	CASSPGGSGTDTQYF
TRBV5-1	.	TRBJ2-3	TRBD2	TGCGCCAGCAGCTTGTATGGCGGGAGTACAGATACGCAGTATTTT	CASSLYGGSTDTQYF
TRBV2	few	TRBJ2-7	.	TGTGCCAGCAGCATCTCCCGGGGCGGGGCCGAGCAGTACTTC	CASSISRGGAEQYF